The 18 T cell receptor beta chains below all came from one sample that was sequenced in a study of Tregs in tolerant kidney transplant recipients. Clones were read by immunoSEQ multiplex PCR, and TCRdb kept only the in-frame ones, dropping some. This table holds roughly 120,000 clones, almost 95% found once. Sample: CD4+ T cells from blood. The source is a human donor in good health.

The chain joins TRBV6-5 to TRBJ2-5, with 8 positions matching TRBD1. CDR1 and CDR2 from the germline V gene are MNHEY and SVGAGI. The CDR3 is 14 residues long. The V segment lost 6 bases and the J segment 5 bases; nucleotides outside the gene matches: 8. CDR3 nucleotides: TGTGCCAGCAGCCCCAGGGGGCGCGGGGAGACCCAGTACTTC. It specifies CASSPRGRGETQYF.

The V and J genes are TRBV14 and TRBJ1-1; the match to TRBD1 covers 7 bases. CDR3 size: 18 residues. Germline CDR1 SGHDN, CDR2 FVKESK. The V gene end was trimmed by 4 bases and the J gene end by 0 bases; junction bases not matched to a gene: 14. The CDR3 spells CASSPWTGGGYMNTEAFF. The CDR3 region has the DNA TGTGCCAGCAGCCCCTGGACAGGCGGGGGTTACATGAACACTGAAGCTTTCTTT.

The chain uses TRBV5-1 and TRBJ2-1; possibly TRBD1 for D (6 bases). Trimming removed 2 bases from V and 2 bases from J, with 11 bases in between. Germline V gene data show CDR1 as SGHRS and CDR2 as YFSETQ. The CDR3 spans 15 residues. CDR3 region: CASSFEGVPYNEQFF. For the CDR3, the DNA is TGCGCCAGCAGCTTCGAGGGGGTACCCTACAATGAGCAGTTCTTC.

The chain combines TRBV19 with TRBJ1-5; D might be TRBD1 (5 bases). In germline, CDR1 is LNHDA, CDR2 SQIVND (reference sequence). V was clipped by 7 bases and J by 0 bases, with 19 bases between them. The CDR3 contains 17 residues. CDR3 sequence (DNA): TGTGCCAGTACCAGGAGGGGAGACCTTTATAGCAATCAGCCCCAGCATTTT. Amino acids: CASTRRGDLYSNQPQHF.

In this sample, this clone turned up a few times. This chain connects TRBV11-2 to TRBJ2-7; D gene uncertain. Between the trimmed V and J ends, which lost 1 base and 6 bases, there was a span of 16 bases. The CDR3 has 15 residues. Looked up from germline, CDR1 is SGHAT and CDR2 is FQNNGV. The CDR3 reads CASSLAARIIGEQYF. The CDR3, as DNA: TGTGCCAGCAGCTTAGCTGCCCGGATAATCGGCGAGCAGTACTTC.

The chain recombines TRBV27 with TRBJ2-7, with 8 nucleotides matching TRBD2. Per germline, CDR1 MNHEY and CDR2 SMNVEV (reference sequence). This CDR3 is built from 16 residues. J gave up 4 bases and V 2 bases, and 10 bases lay outside the gene matches. This CDR3 is CASSLTVASGLYEQYF. CDR3 bases: TGTGCCAGCAGTTTAACCGTGGCTAGCGGGCTTTACGAGCAGTACTTC.

The CDR3 nucleotides read TGTGCCAGCAGCTTAGGGCCTAGCGGCGGGGAGCTGTTTTTT. It encodes CASSLGPSGGELFF. The chain recombines TRBV7-2 with TRBJ2-2, with 7 bases matching TRBD2. The junction had 3 bases not matched to a gene; V was cut back by 1 base and J by 7 bases. CDR1 is SGHTA and CDR2 is FQGNSA in the germline V gene. The CDR3 covers 14 residues. Together with reference TRBV7-2 and TRBJ2-2, the CDR3 gives the full variable domain: GAGVSQSPSNKVTEKGKDVELRCDPISGHTALYWYRQSLGQGLEFLIYFQGNSAPDKSGLPSDRFSAERTGGSVSTLTIQRTQQEDSAVYLCASSLGPSGGELFFGEGSRLTVL.

The gene calls are TRBV29-1 and TRBJ2-1, with D maybe TRBD1 (6 bases). Trimming left V 7 bases short and J 3 bases short, with 19 bases between. This CDR3 contains 15 residues. Germline CDR1 reads SQVTM; CDR2 reads ANQGSEA. In nucleotides, the CDR3 is TGCAGCGGCTCTTTGGCAGGGGATTTCTACAATGAGCAGTTCTTC. Residues: CSGSLAGDFYNEQFF.

The V call is TRBV21-1, the J call TRBJ2-1; the table's D call, TRBD2, has no DNA check behind it. TRBV21-1 is a documented pseudogene. This CDR3 is 15 amino acids long. Here the CDR3 DNA reads TGTGCCAGCAGCAAGCTAGCGGGAGATCACAATGAGCAGTTCTTC. As protein: CASSKLAGDHNEQFF.

The V and J genes are TRBV30 and TRBJ2-6; D is possibly TRBD1 (6 bases). V lost 1 base and J lost 2, with 9 bases in between. CDR3 size: 15 residues. Germline CDR1 and CDR2: GTSNPN and SVGIG (reference sequence). This chain's CDR3 is CAWSATGTGANVLTF. In nucleotides, the CDR3 is TGTGCCTGGAGTGCCACAGGGACTGGGGCCAACGTCCTGACTTTC.

The chain employs TRBV11-2 and TRBJ1-4; 7 nucleotides agree with TRBD1. Germline CDR1 reads SGHAT; CDR2 reads FQNNGV. There are 17 residues in the CDR3. V lost 5 bases and J lost 2; bases outside the gene matches: 11. CDR3 DNA sequence: TGTGCCAGCAGCGTTTACAGGGGTGGGGCGACTAATGAAAAACTGTTTTTT. Translated, it gives CASSVYRGGATNEKLFF.

J is TRBJ2-5 and V is TRBV5-3; 8 nucleotides match TRBD1. TRBV5-3 carries the ORF label, with uncertain function. This CDR3 comprises 17 residues. V dropped 0 bases and J dropped 1; count of bases not matched to a gene: 8. The CDR3 sequence: CARSLGGQALFQETQYF. CDR3 nucleotides: TGTGCCAGAAGCTTGGGGGGACAGGCACTCTTCCAAGAGACCCAGTACTTC.

The rearrangement links TRBV7-9 to TRBJ1-4; D not certain. CDR1 and CDR2 from the germline V gene are SEHNR and FQNEAQ (reference sequence). V dropped 5 bases and J dropped 0 bases, with 13 bases sitting between them. This CDR3 is built from 16 residues. The CDR3 here is CASSQAREATNEKLFF. As DNA, the CDR3 is TGTGCCAGCAGCCAAGCGCGGGAGGCAACTAATGAAAAACTGTTTTTT.

V is TRBV7-8 and J is TRBJ1-1; 7 bases match TRBD1. The CDR3 contains 14 residues. Germline trimming cut 7 bases from V and 1 base from J; bases unmatched to any gene: 6. CDR1 is SGHVS, CDR2 FQNEAQ, per germline. CDR3 sequence: CASILTGTNTEAFF. The CDR3 coding sequence is TGTGCCAGCATCCTGACAGGGACGAACACTGAAGCTTTCTTT. The whole variable domain, filled in from reference TRBV7-8 and TRBJ1-1, reads GAGVSQSPRYKVAKRGQDVALRCDPISGHVSLFWYQQALGQGPEFLTYFQNEAQLDKSGLPSDRFFAERPEGSVSTLKIQRTQQEDSAVYLCASILTGTNTEAFFGQGTRLTVV.

This chain connects TRBV2 to TRBJ2-7, with D perhaps matching TRBD2 (6 bases). The V gene lost 5 bases and the J gene lost 2 bases, with 7 bases spanning the gap. The CDR3 has 12 residues. Germline CDR1 reads SNHLY; CDR2 reads FYNNEI. The CDR3 sequence: CASSRLAYEQYF. CDR3 in DNA: TGTGCCAGCAGTCGACTAGCCTACGAGCAGTACTTC.

The chain couples TRBV4-2 to TRBJ1-3; D may be TRBD1 (6 bases). The V gene lost 0 bases and the J gene lost 1 base, with 13 bases spanning the gap. CDR1 and CDR2 (germline): LGHNA, YNFKEQ. The CDR3 spans 17 residues. For the CDR3, the DNA is TGTGCCAGCAGCCAAGAAGGGGGGATGTGGTCTGGAAACACCATATATTTT. Protein product: CASSQEGGMWSGNTIYF.

To note about this clone: Other DNA sequences of this sample code for an identical CDR3. The chain is built from TRBV5-1 and TRBJ1-1, with 7 positions matching TRBD1. V dropped 0 bases and J dropped 4; count of bases not matched to a gene: 3. Germline CDR1 SGHRS, CDR2 YFSETQ. CDR3 length: 14 residues. The CDR3 DNA is TGCGCCAGCAGCTTGGGACAGGGAGGCACTGAAGCTTTCTTT. As protein: CASSLGQGGTEAFF.

This chain joins TRBV6-1 and TRBJ1-2; tentatively, D is TRBD1 (5 bases). The CDR3 totals 11 residues. CDR1 is MNHNS and CDR2 is SASEGT in the germline V gene. The germline V and J ends were trimmed by 11 bases and 5 bases, with 12 bases remaining between them. The DNA of the CDR3 is TGTGCCGGAGCAGGGAAGTATGGCTACACCTTC. This codes for CAGAGKYGYTF.